These 22 T cell receptor beta chains share one sample of origin, sequenced in a study of regulatory T cells in long-lasting Graves disease. Noted time point: newly diagnosed GD, antithyroid drugs for less than 3 months. Generation of the TCR library employed RNA extracted from PBMCs. iRepertoire HTBI primers and Arm-PCR of CDR3 regions built TCR beta libraries. TCRdb fed the multiplex PCR reads into MiXCR, producing one record per CDR3 protein. This table holds approximately 400,000 distinct CDR3 sequences, about 16% found once. The data also belong to a second study, concerning T cells in Graves' hyperthyroidism and ophthalmopathy.

The sample here was peripheral blood mononuclear cells (PBMCs), taken at new diagnosis, from a patient treated with antithyroid drugs. These TCRs come from a woman aged 30 to 39 with Graves disease.

This clonotype has ten or more counts. The chain employs TRBV20-1 and TRBJ2-7; 7 bases map to TRBD2. J gave up 5 bases and V 3 bases, and 7 bases lay outside the gene matches. Germline lookup yields CDR1 DFQATT and CDR2 SNEGSKA (reference sequence). The CDR3 has 13 residues. CDR3 DNA: TGCAGTGCTAGGACCCCCCGGGGGGACGAGCAGTACTTC. Its protein is CSARTPRGDEQYF.

This clonotype was counted ten times or more. This chain uses TRBV28 with TRBJ2-7; tentative D call: TRBD2 (5 bases). Germline loops: CDR1 MDHEN, CDR2 SYDVKM. The CDR3 runs to 16 residues. V gave up 3 bases and J gave up 3 bases, with 18 bases separating them. The CDR3 is CASSLGVGGGSYEQYF. The CDR3 DNA follows: TGTGCCAGCAGTTTGGGTGTCGGAGGTGGGAGCTACGAGCAGTACTTC.

This clonotype has just one count. The CDR3 DNA follows: TGCGCCAGCAGCTTGGTGCGTGCCGGGGAGCTGTTTTTT. Its protein product is CASSLVRAGELFF. V is TRBV5-1 and J is TRBJ2-2; the D is unclear. Trimming left V 0 bases short and J 6 bases short, with 6 bases between. The CDR3 has 13 amino acids. The germline CDR1 and CDR2 sequences are SGHRS and YFSETQ.

This clonotype was counted ten times or more. This chain connects TRBV12-3 or TRBV12-4 to TRBJ1-2, with D perhaps matching TRBD1 (5 bases). This CDR3 has 14 amino acids. Trimming removed 6 bases from V and 8 bases from J, with 19 bases in between. Written as DNA, the CDR3 is TGTGCCAGCAGCCCGGGCCGGGGGAGGGACGGCTACACCTTC. It is translated as CASSPGRGRDGYTF.

In this sample, this clonotype turned up a few times. The chain uses TRBV12-3 or TRBV12-4 and TRBJ2-1; TRBD2 matches 8 bases. The V and J ends lost 3 bases and 7 bases, in that order; junction bases with no gene match: 8. This CDR3 is 15 amino acids long. The CDR3 DNA sequence: TGTGCCAGCAGTTTTGAGGCGGGAGGCGAGAATGAGCAGTTCTTC. Translation: CASSFEAGGENEQFF.

In its sample, this clonotype was seen a few times. The junction departs from germline at one end; a sequencing error may be responsible. The chain employs TRBV20-1 and TRBJ1-1, with 7 bases lining up with TRBD1. There are 15 residues in the CDR3. The germline V gene encodes CDR1 DFQATT and CDR2 SNEGSKA (reference sequence). Written as DNA, the CDR3 is TGCAGTACTAGAGGCCTGACAGGGCGCTTCACTGAAGCTTTCTTT. It codes for CSTRGLTGRFTEAFF.

This clonotype was seen ten or more times. This chain joins TRBV2 and TRBJ1-5; D unresolved. This CDR3 is 14 amino acids long. CDR1 is SNHLY and CDR2 is FYNNEI in the germline V gene. With 2 bases removed from V and 3 bases from J, the gap between germline ends came to 8 bases. The CDR3 region has the DNA TGTGCCAGCAGTGAACCAATCCCCAATCAGCCCCAGCATTTT. Protein sequence: CASSEPIPNQPQHF.

This clonotype appeared many times. The chain is built from TRBV28 and TRBJ1-2; D ambiguous. There are 11 residues in the CDR3. Per the germline V gene, CDR1 is MDHEN and CDR2 is SYDVKM. V was shortened by 4 bases and J by 13 bases, with 13 bases between the two germline ends. The CDR3 loop is CASSYGYSGTF. The CDR3, as DNA: TGTGCCAGCAGTTACGGGTACTCCGGCACCTTC.

In this sample, this clonotype turned up a few times. The chain uses TRBV6-1 and TRBJ2-7; tentative D call: TRBD2 (5 bases). Germline CDR1 and CDR2: MNHNS and SASEGT. Trimming removed 7 bases from V and 5 bases from J, with 18 bases in between. The CDR3 is 14 residues long. The CDR3 here is CASKPGLLFDEQYF. CDR3 nucleotides: TGTGCCAGCAAGCCAGGACTTCTCTTTGACGAGCAGTACTTC.

For this clonotype: A much larger clone lies one base from this, so it may be a read error. This chain links TRBV5-5 with TRBJ2-7; TRBD2 matches 11 bases. Germline V lookup: CDR1 SGHKS, CDR2 YYEKEE (reference sequence). The J segment lost 6 bases and the V segment lost 0 bases, leaving 11 bases of the junction unmatched. The length of the CDR3 is 17 residues. CDR3 protein: CASSLAGGTSGTCEQYF. In DNA, the CDR3 is TGTGCCAGCAGCTTGGCAGGGGGGACTAGCGGTACCTGCGAGCAGTACTTC.

The rearrangement links TRBV20-1 to TRBJ1-5; D remains unclear. V shed 3 bases and J shed 6 bases, with 18 bases lying between them. This CDR3 region has 15 residues. The germline CDR1 and CDR2 sequences are DFQATT and SNEGSKA (reference sequence). The CDR3 bases are TGCAGTGCTAGTGTTGTTGTGGGGTCGAGTCAGCCCCAGCATTTT. Encoded protein: CSASVVVGSSQPQHF.

This clonotype came up a few times. This may arise from a read error, as a much more abundant clone is one base away. V and J are TRBV12-3 or TRBV12-4 and TRBJ2-3; the match to TRBD2 covers 14 bases. The CDR3 length is 16 residues. CDR3 bases: TGTGTCAGCAGCGGGACTAGCGGGAGAGCGGGAGATACGCAGTATTTT. Its protein product is CVSSGTSGRAGDTQYF.

This clonotype was detected ten times or more. The rearrangement uses TRBV20-1 and TRBJ2-7; no reliable D call. With 3 bases removed from V and 0 bases from J, the gap between germline ends came to 12 bases. The germline gives CDR1 DFQATT, CDR2 SNEGSKA (reference sequence). The CDR3 totals 14 residues. CDR3 residues: CSARGRTYSYEQYF. CDR3 sequence (DNA): TGCAGTGCTAGGGGCAGGACCTACTCCTACGAGCAGTACTTC.

About this clonotype: Since a much larger clone is just one base distant, this may be a read error. This sequence joins TRBV7-9 and TRBJ2-1, with 8 nucleotides matching TRBD1. Germline CDR1 SEHNR, CDR2 FQNEAQ (reference sequence). The CDR3 has 15 amino acids. The ends lost 1 base at V and 13 bases at J; junction bases unmatched: 12. The CDR3 sequence: CASSLGTGSLETQFF. CDR3 bases: TGTGCCAGCAGCTTAGGGACAGGGTCATTAGAGACCCAGTTCTTC.

V is TRBV27 and J is TRBJ2-7; D tentatively fits TRBD1 or TRBD2 (5 bases each). Looked up from germline, CDR1 is MNHEY and CDR2 is SMNVEV (reference sequence). CDR3 length: 14 amino acids. The ends were cut back, 5 bases at V and 0 bases at J, with 11 bases in the middle. CDR3: CASSIGTPSYEQYF. CDR3 coding DNA: TGTGCCAGCAGTATCGGGACGCCCTCCTACGAGCAGTACTTC.

The V call is TRBV15, the J call TRBJ2-7; the D gene is possibly TRBD1 (6 bases). The V and J ends lost 0 bases and 8 bases respectively, with 11 bases between them. The CDR3 has 13 residues. Germline V gene lookup returns CDR1 LNHNV and CDR2 YYDKDF (reference sequence). CDR3 DNA sequence: TGTGCCACCAGCAGAGATCGAAGGGGGAAGCAGTACTTC. Translation: CATSRDRRGKQYF. The full variable domain, with the rest looked up from reference TRBV15 and TRBJ2-7, is DAMVIQNPRYQVTQFGKPVTLSCSQTLNHNVMYWYQQKSSQAPKLLFHYYDKDFNNEADTPDNFQSRRPNTSFCFLDIRSPGLGDTAMYLCATSRDRRGKQYFGPGTRLTVT.

This clonotype showed up many times. The chain couples TRBV6-1 to TRBJ1-5; D is possibly TRBD1 (5 bases). Trimming left V 8 bases short and J 0 bases short, with 11 bases between. Germline values: CDR1 MNHNS, CDR2 SASEGT. The CDR3 contains 14 residues. DNA of the CDR3: TGTGCCAGCGGGGGGTTACTTAGCAATCAGCCCCAGCATTTT. Residues: CASGGLLSNQPQHF.

This clonotype was observed a few times. The V call is TRBV24-1, the J call TRBJ1-1, with 8 bases aligning to TRBD1. Germline V CDR1 and CDR2: KGHDR, SFDVKD. This CDR3 comprises 13 residues. J was trimmed by 5 bases and V by 6 bases; bases with no gene match: 4. CDR3 bases: TGTGCCACCAGTAAGACAGGGGTAACTGAAGCTTTCTTT. Translating it yields CATSKTGVTEAFF.

This clonotype was picked up a small number of times. The chain couples TRBV18 to TRBJ1-1; 8 bases match TRBD1. This CDR3 is 13 amino acids long. The V gene end was trimmed by 5 bases and the J gene end by 6 bases; junction bases not matched to a gene: 5. Germline V CDR1 and CDR2: KGHSH, LQKENI. CDR3 nucleotide sequence: TGTGCCAGCTCATTGGACAGGGCCGCTGAAGCTTTCTTT. Protein sequence: CASSLDRAAEAFF.

This clonotype has ten or more counts. This chain uses TRBV6-5 with TRBJ2-3; tentatively, D is TRBD2 (6 bases). The ends were cut back, 3 bases at V and 1 base at J, with 14 bases in the middle. This CDR3 contains 16 residues. Germline V gene lookup returns CDR1 MNHEY and CDR2 SVGAGI. CDR3 in amino acids: CASSYVGPSGTDTQYF. The CDR3 DNA reads TGTGCCAGCAGTTATGTAGGGCCTAGCGGCACAGATACGCAGTATTTT.

The V and J genes are TRBV7-9 and TRBJ2-3; 9 bases agree with TRBD2. J gave up 8 bases and V 5 bases, and 14 bases lay outside the gene matches. From germline, CDR1 is SEHNR and CDR2 FQNEAQ (reference sequence). This CDR3 is 16 amino acids long. The CDR3 DNA reads as TGTGCCAGCAGCGCGATCCTAGCGGGACTTGTAGGTACGCAGTATTTT. This translates into CASSAILAGLVGTQYF.

This clonotype was detected ten times or more. V and J are TRBV30 and TRBJ2-7; TRBD1 might be the D (5 bases). CDR3 length: 11 residues. Germline CDR1 and CDR2: GTSNPN and SVGIG (reference sequence). The CDR3 nucleotides read TGTGCTGGTGGCAGGGACTACGAGCAGTACTTC. Its translation: CAGGRDYEQYF.